What follows describes a single TCR beta chain. Its antigen is as yet unknown. The CDR3 length is 15 residues. CDR1 and CDR2 (germline): SGDLS, YYNGEE. V shed 0 bases and J shed 5 bases, with 11 bases lying between them. The method was immunoSEQ multiplex PCR; TCRdb's version includes in-frame clones alone and lacks a portion of them. The table shows more than 200,000 clones, with roughly 87% occurring only once. The sample comes from a study of cytomegalovirus exposure and HLA in healthy donors. Study-wide context: According to later analysis, the same platform produced the 110 or so validation and around 730 first-cohort repertoires. Findings and limits, study-wide: Confirmation was obtained in vitro that a few CMV-associated chains are specific for CMV antigens. Cytomegalovirus status was reportedly diagnosed by the classifier with high specificity and sensitivity.

The chain is built from TRBV9 and TRBJ2-2; unclear D gene. The TCR originated in a young man in good health and CMV-seropositive. Material for sequencing was PBMCs. CDR3 sequence (DNA): TGTGCCAGCAGCGTAGGGACCCCGGGTACCGGGGAGCTGTTTTTT. Translated: CASSVGTPGTGELFF. Looking up the rest from reference TRBV9 and TRBJ2-2 gives the full variable domain: DSGVTQTPKHLITATGQRVTLRCSPRSGDLSVYWYQQSLDQGLQFLIQYYNGEERAKGNILERFSAQQFPDLHSELNLSSLELGDSALYFCASSVGTPGTGELFFGEGSRLTVL.